The source of this TCR beta chain is a study of cytomegalovirus exposure and HLA in healthy donors. General study findings and limits: In presence/absence analyses, roughly uniform sequencing depth across donors was assumed. Some highly shared sequence variants likely arose as a pipeline artifact.

The PCR used 60 Vbeta and 13 Jbeta primers. Sequencing used immunoSEQ multiplex PCR; TCRdb keeps in-frame clones, though not all of them. The data contain 180,000 or so clones, roughly 77% of them seen just once; the ten biggest clones take up 1.5% to 2%. In this sample, this clone turned up a few times. Its target is unknown. The source material was PBMCs. This clonotype was obtained from a woman under 40 in good health and CMV-seronegative.

CDR3 in DNA: TGTGCCGCGACAGAGAACTACGAGCAGTACTTC. Amino acid sequence: CAATENYEQYF. This chain connects TRBV30 to TRBJ2-7; D perhaps matches TRBD1 (5 bases). V lost 8 bases, J lost 3 bases, and 11 bases lay in between. From germline, CDR1 is GTSNPN and CDR2 SVGIG (reference sequence). The CDR3 is made up of 11 amino acids. Full variable domain (missing parts from reference TRBV30 and TRBJ2-7): SQTIHQWPATLVQPVGSPLSLECTVEGTSNPNLYWYRQAAGRGLQLLFYSVGIGQISSEVPQNLSASRPQDRQFILSSKKLLLSDSGFYLCAATENYEQYFGPGTRLTVT.